The 16 T cell receptor beta chains below were found in one sample sequenced in a study of early T cells in non-severe SARS-CoV-2 infection. Each CDR3 protein gets one entry after TCRdb re-called the 5' RACE reads with MiXCR. The profile covers about 99,000 distinct CDR3 sequences, with around 16% appearing a single time and around 1.3% taken by the ten largest. Sequencing was performed on whole blood. Every receptor here comes from an adult who was a healthcare worker with PCR-confirmed SARS-CoV-2 infection or an uninfected control (not recorded which).

The rearrangement links TRBV12-3 or TRBV12-4 to TRBJ2-3; no definite D call. Trimming stripped 8 bases from V and 3 bases from J, with 12 bases between. The CDR3 totals 13 residues. This CDR3 is CASSWASTDTQYF. In DNA, the CDR3 is TGTGCCAGCTCTTGGGCTAGTACAGATACGCAGTATTTT.

There are a few counts of this clonotype. This chain uses TRBV28 with TRBJ2-1, with 15 bases that match TRBD2. The CDR3 covers 14 residues. CDR1 is MDHEN, CDR2 SYDVKM, per germline. The V and J ends lost 6 bases and 9 bases, in that order; junction bases with no gene match: 3. The CDR3 nucleotides read TGTGCCAGCAGGAAGGGACTAGCGGGAGGTGAGCAGTTCTTC. This gives the protein CASRKGLAGGEQFF. Filled out from reference TRBV28 and TRBJ2-1, the complete variable domain reads DVKVTQSSRYLVKRTGEKVFLECVQDMDHENMFWYRQDPGLGLRLIYFSYDVKMKEKGDIPEGYSVSREKKERFSLILESASTNQTSMYLCASRKGLAGGEQFFGPGTRLTVL.

This clonotype has ten or more counts. The rearrangement joins TRBV20-1 to TRBJ2-1; a possible D gene is TRBD1 (6 bases). Germline CDR1 and CDR2: DFQATT and SNEGSKA (reference sequence). Between the trimmed V and J ends, which lost 0 bases and 0 bases, there was a span of 15 bases. The CDR3 runs 17 residues. Written as DNA, the CDR3 is TGCAGTGCTAGAGAGGGATCCGGGACACTCTCCTACAATGAGCAGTTCTTC. Protein: CSAREGSGTLSYNEQFF.

The V and J genes are TRBV20-1 and TRBJ1-4, with unresolved D. This CDR3 spans 13 amino acids. Trimming removed 5 bases at V and 8 bases at J, with 15 bases between. The germline V gene has CDR1 DFQATT and CDR2 SNEGSKA (reference sequence). The CDR3, as DNA: TGCAGTGCTCCGTTAGCCCCGAGGGAAAAACTGTTTTTT. It yields the protein CSAPLAPREKLFF.

V gene TRBV12-5 combines with J gene TRBJ2-1; 8 bases fit TRBD2. V lost 2 bases, J lost 7 bases, and 7 bases stayed unmatched. Germline V gene data show CDR1 as LGHNT and CDR2 as FRNRAP. This CDR3 has 15 residues. For the CDR3, the DNA is TGTGCTAGTGGTTTGTGGACTAGCTTGCTGAATGAGCAGTTCTTC. It encodes CASGLWTSLLNEQFF.

This clonotype was seen more than once but under ten times. The chain is built from TRBV12-3 or TRBV12-4 and TRBJ1-6, with TRBD1 matching over 8 bases. V lost 5 bases to trimming and J lost 8 bases; unmatched junction nucleotides: 8. CDR3 length equals 15 residues. The CDR3 loop reads CASSTGDRWDSPLHF. CDR3 sequence (DNA): TGTGCCAGCAGTACGGGGGACAGGTGGGATTCACCCCTCCACTTT.

Only a few counts were recorded for this clonotype. This chain connects TRBV20-1 to TRBJ2-7; 7 positions agree with TRBD2. V trimming: 0 bases; J trimming: 4 bases; junction bases outside the gene matches: 6. Germline values: CDR1 DFQATT, CDR2 SNEGSKA (reference sequence). There are 14 residues in the CDR3. CDR3 nucleotides: TGCAGTGCTAGAGATTCCGCTAGCGGATACGAGCAGTACTTC. It encodes CSARDSASGYEQYF.

The V call is TRBV5-1, the J call TRBJ2-7; tentatively, D is TRBD1 (5 bases). With 4 bases removed from V and 3 bases from J, the gap between germline ends came to 14 bases. Germline V gives CDR1 SGHRS, CDR2 YFSETQ. The CDR3 sequence is 14 residues long. This CDR3 is CASSLLPGIYEQYF. CDR3 DNA sequence: TGCGCCAGCAGCCTGCTCCCAGGGATCTACGAGCAGTACTTC.

This clonotype was seen more than once but under ten times. The chain recombines TRBV13 with TRBJ1-2, with D perhaps matching TRBD1 (6 bases). This CDR3 is built from 14 residues. V gave up 5 bases and J gave up 4 bases, with 14 bases separating them. CDR1 is PRHDT, CDR2 FYEKMQ, per germline (reference sequence). The DNA of the CDR3 is TGTGCCAGCAGCCACAGGGATAGTAGCTATGGCTACACCTTC. Translating it yields CASSHRDSSYGYTF. The full variable domain, with the rest looked up from reference TRBV13 and TRBJ1-2, is AAGVIQSPRHLIKEKRETATLKCYPIPRHDTVYWYQQGPGQDPQFLISFYEKMQSDKGSIPDRFSAQQFSDYHSELNMSSLELGDSALYFCASSHRDSSYGYTFGSGTRLTVV.

In its sample, this clonotype was seen a few times. This chain links TRBV20-1 with TRBJ1-1, with D perhaps TRBD1 (5 bases). CDR1 DFQATT and CDR2 SNEGSKA come from the germline V gene (reference sequence). V lost 3 bases to trimming and J lost 3 bases, with 20 bases between them. The CDR3 covers 16 residues. The CDR3 region is CSARPPQRGVYTEAFF. The DNA for the CDR3 is TGCAGTGCTAGGCCCCCCCAGAGGGGTGTTTACACTGAAGCTTTCTTT.

The chain carries TRBV25-1 and TRBJ2-3; D is ambiguous. This CDR3 has 12 amino acids. The V gene lost 1 base and the J gene lost 11 bases, with 10 bases spanning the gap. In germline, CDR1 is MGHDK, CDR2 SYGVNS. CDR3 amino acids: CASSESSSLQYF. The CDR3 DNA reads TGTGCCAGCAGTGAATCCAGCAGTTTGCAGTATTTT.

The V and J genes are TRBV14 and TRBJ1-1; 9 bases match TRBD1. CDR1 and CDR2 from the germline V gene are SGHDN and FVKESK. The V segment lost 2 bases and the J segment 1 base; nucleotides outside the gene matches: 14. The length of the CDR3 is 19 residues. For the CDR3, the DNA is TGTGCCAGCAGCCAAAGATCGCATGGACAGGGGTCCAGGAACACTGAAGCTTTCTTT. Protein: CASSQRSHGQGSRNTEAFF.

V is TRBV20-1 and J is TRBJ2-3; 9 nucleotides align to TRBD2. The germline gives CDR1 DFQATT, CDR2 SNEGSKA (reference sequence). The CDR3 spans 15 residues. The V and J ends lost 1 base and 9 bases, in that order; junction bases with no gene match: 11. The CDR3 spells CSARVRRGGHLTQYF. As DNA, the CDR3 is TGCAGTGCTAGAGTCCGGCGGGGGGGCCATTTGACGCAGTATTTT.

Concerning this clonotype: A much larger clone lies a single base off, so this may be a read error. This rearrangement joins TRBV11-3 to TRBJ2-2, with D unclear. Germline CDR1 SGHNT, CDR2 YENEEA. V was cut by 5 bases and J by 3 bases, with 1 base left in between. This CDR3 contains 11 residues. The CDR3 coding sequence is TGTGCCAGCAGCGACACCGGGGAGCTGTTTTTT. Its translation is CASSDTGELFF.

V usage is TRBV29-1 and J usage is TRBJ2-1; 13 positions agree with TRBD2. The CDR3 contains 16 residues. Germline V lookup: CDR1 SQVTM, CDR2 ANQGSEA. V trimming: 7 bases; J trimming: 4 bases; junction bases outside the gene matches: 10. The chain's CDR3 is CSARTLLAGGYNEQFF. The CDR3 DNA follows: TGCAGCGCCAGAACCCTACTAGCGGGAGGGTACAATGAGCAGTTCTTC.

The sample holds a few counts of this clonotype. The gene calls are TRBV6-2 or TRBV6-3 and TRBJ2-6; a possible D gene is TRBD2 (5 bases). V was clipped by 5 bases and J by 1 base, with 9 bases between them. The CDR3 covers 15 residues. Germline loops: CDR1 MNHEY, CDR2 SVGEGT. CDR3: CASSLRRSGANVLTF. CDR3 coding DNA: TGTGCCAGCAGTCTTAGGAGGTCTGGGGCCAACGTCCTGACTTTC.